The 23 T cell receptor beta chains below were found in one sample sequenced in a study of identical twins. TCRdb ran MiXCR on the 5' RACE reads and lists one entry per CDR3 protein. Of more than 600,000 distinct CDR3 sequences detected, about 20% appear once; the ten largest clones hold around 14%. The sample also formed part of further work on T cells expressing NK-cell markers.

Sequenced material: PBMCs. These receptors all come from a woman between 18 and 29 years old in good health.

This rearrangement joins TRBV4-3 to TRBJ1-1; no clear D gene. The germline CDR1 and CDR2 sequences are LGHNA and YSLEER. The CDR3 spans 13 residues. Trimming removed 1 base at V and 7 bases at J, with 10 bases between. The CDR3 coding sequence is TGCGCCAGCAGCCAAGGAACCGATAATGAAGCTTTCTTT. This translates into CASSQGTDNEAFF.

This rearrangement joins TRBV5-4 to TRBJ1-2; possible D gene TRBD1, 6 bases. Germline V gene sequence: CDR1 SGHNT, CDR2 YYREEE (reference sequence). The CDR3 contains 14 residues. Between the trimmed V and J ends, which lost 4 bases and 10 bases, there was a span of 20 bases. DNA of the CDR3: TGTGCCAGCAGCCCCGGTACAGGGTCAAAGCCCTACACCTTC. It encodes CASSPGTGSKPYTF.

V is TRBV5-1 and J is TRBJ2-5; 9 nucleotides agree with TRBD2. The CDR3 has 14 amino acids. V gave up 6 bases and J gave up 2 bases; unmatched junction bases: 5. Germline values: CDR1 SGHRS, CDR2 YFSETQ. This chain's CDR3 is CASTAGGLQETQYF. The CDR3 DNA is TGCGCCAGCACGGCGGGAGGGTTACAAGAGACCCAGTACTTC.

This clonotype has more than one count but fewer than ten. The chain links TRBV6-5 to TRBJ2-7; D not certain. The germline V and J ends were trimmed by 2 bases and 3 bases, with 14 bases remaining between them. Looked up from germline, CDR1 is MNHEY and CDR2 is SVGAGI. This CDR3 comprises 15 residues. The CDR3 DNA is TGTGCCAGCAGTTACAACGGGCTCCCCGACTACGAGCAGTACTTC. The encoded protein is CASSYNGLPDYEQYF.

This clonotype was detected only a few times. This sequence joins TRBV10-2 and TRBJ2-7; 7 bases line up with TRBD1. V trimming: 2 bases; J trimming: 3 bases; junction bases outside the gene matches: 4. The CDR3 consists of 14 residues. Germline lookup yields CDR1 WSHSY and CDR2 SAAADI. This CDR3 reads CASSELGTVYEQYF. CDR3 DNA: TGCGCCAGCAGTGAGCTCGGGACAGTCTACGAGCAGTACTTC.

The chain joins TRBV6-5 to TRBJ2-7; D remains ambiguous. CDR1 and CDR2 (germline): MNHEY, SVGAGI. Trimming took 1 base from V and 1 from J, leaving 8 bases between them. This CDR3 comprises 14 residues. The CDR3 DNA follows: TGTGCCAGCAGTTACTTTTCAAGTTCCTACGAGCAGTACTTC. This codes for CASSYFSSSYEQYF.

The genes are TRBV18 and TRBJ2-5; 7 positions match TRBD2. Germline V gene lookup returns CDR1 KGHSH and CDR2 LQKENI. Trimming cost V 3 bases and J 1 base; bases outside gene matches: 5. This CDR3 has 15 residues. The CDR3 here is CASSPLSGFQETQYF. CDR3 nucleotide sequence: TGTGCCAGCTCACCTCTTAGCGGGTTCCAAGAGACCCAGTACTTC.

The sample holds a few counts of this clonotype. The CDR3 DNA reads TGTGCCAGCAAACAAGGACCCGGGCTAGGGGAAGAGACCCAGTACTTC. Residues: CASKQGPGLGEETQYF. This chain links TRBV28 with TRBJ2-5; perhaps TRBD1 as D (5 bases). The germline gives CDR1 MDHEN, CDR2 SYDVKM. This CDR3 is built from 16 residues. Trimming left V 7 bases short and J 3 bases short, with 21 bases between. Variable domain in full (rest from reference TRBV28 and TRBJ2-5): DVKVTQSSRYLVKRTGEKVFLECVQDMDHENMFWYRQDPGLGLRLIYFSYDVKMKEKGDIPEGYSVSREKKERFSLILESASTNQTSMYLCASKQGPGLGEETQYFGPGTRLLVL.

This clonotype was counted between two and nine times. The rearrangement uses TRBV18 and TRBJ1-2, with D possibly being TRBD1 (6 bases). This CDR3 region has 13 residues. From germline, CDR1 is KGHSH and CDR2 LQKENI. V was pared by 3 bases and J by 6 bases, with 11 bases between. In DNA form, the CDR3 reads TGTGCCAGCTCACCTACGTCAGGGGATGGCTACACCTTC. Encoded protein: CASSPTSGDGYTF.

This clonotype has just a few counts. The rearrangement links TRBV9 to TRBJ2-4; TRBD2 matches 12 bases. Germline V lookup: CDR1 SGDLS, CDR2 YYNGEE. This CDR3 spans 18 amino acids. With 4 bases clipped from V and 7 bases from J, the junction kept 15 bases outside the gene matches. The CDR3 nucleotides are TGTGCCAGCAGCCTTATGCCGACTAGCGGGAGTGGGTGGAACATTCAGTACTTC. It yields the protein CASSLMPTSGSGWNIQYF.

The gene calls are TRBV12-3 or TRBV12-4 and TRBJ2-3; D is uncertain. This CDR3 is built from 12 residues. V was clipped by 6 bases and J by 6 bases, with 10 bases between them. In DNA, the CDR3 is TGTGCCAGCAGGACCGCAAGGGATACGCAGTATTTT. Protein sequence: CASRTARDTQYF.

This rearrangement joins TRBV6-5 to TRBJ2-2, with a possible D match to TRBD1 (6 bases). This CDR3 comprises 14 residues. V was shortened by 0 bases and J by 14 bases, with 16 bases between the two germline ends. The germline CDR1 and CDR2 sequences are MNHEY and SVGAGI. In nucleotides, the CDR3 is TGTGCCAGCAGTTACTCGAGATTCGACAGGCGCCTGTTTTTT. Amino acid sequence: CASSYSRFDRRLFF.

The chain links TRBV7-2 to TRBJ2-3; no definite D call. The CDR3 is 11 residues long. Trimming shortened V by 5 bases and J by 9 bases, and 9 bases separated the two germline ends. Germline V gene data show CDR1 as SGHTA and CDR2 as FQGNSA. The CDR3 region has the DNA TGTGCCAGCAGCCCCATTGTGACGCAGTATTTT. It yields the protein CASSPIVTQYF.

This clonotype has a handful of counts. The V gene is TRBV29-1, the J gene TRBJ2-5; D is undetermined. This CDR3 contains 11 residues. Germline V gives CDR1 SQVTM, CDR2 ANQGSEA. Between the trimmed V and J ends, which lost 5 bases and 1 base, there was a span of 5 bases. The CDR3 is CSVHGQETQYF. The CDR3 DNA reads TGCAGCGTTCACGGCCAAGAGACCCAGTACTTC.

This clonotype was found many times. This chain joins TRBV12-3 or TRBV12-4 and TRBJ2-2; D is uncertain. V was trimmed by 6 bases and J by 1 base, leaving 9 bases between them. There are 14 residues in the CDR3. The DNA for the CDR3 is TGTGCCAGCAGACTATCCCAGAACACCGGGGAGCTGTTTTTT. It encodes CASRLSQNTGELFF.

V gene TRBV10-3 combines with J gene TRBJ1-6; D is unresolved. CDR3 length equals 15 residues. The germline CDR1 and CDR2 sequences are ENHRY and SYGVKD. V was cut by 4 bases and J by 5 bases, with 12 bases left in between. The CDR3 sequence is CAISGRHGDNSPLHF. In DNA form, the CDR3 reads TGTGCCATCAGTGGTCGGCACGGCGATAATTCACCCCTCCACTTT.

This clonotype was detected many times. The chain couples TRBV12-3 or TRBV12-4 to TRBJ1-5, with D unresolved. This CDR3 region has 12 residues. V gave up 7 bases and J gave up 6 bases, with 10 bases separating them. CDR3 loop: CASKITGQPQHF. CDR3 sequence (DNA): TGTGCCAGCAAGATAACCGGTCAGCCCCAGCATTTT.

This clonotype was recorded a few times. The chain employs TRBV27 and TRBJ2-1; no reliable D call. V lost 0 bases and J lost 0, with 12 bases in between. The germline V gene has CDR1 MNHEY and CDR2 SMNVEV (reference sequence). The CDR3 is 17 amino acids. The chain's CDR3 is CASSLSAPAGSYNEQFF. The CDR3 bases are TGTGCCAGCAGTTTATCGGCCCCCGCCGGCTCCTACAATGAGCAGTTCTTC.

The V and J genes are TRBV7-9 and TRBJ2-7; 8 bases are a match to TRBD2. The CDR3 is made up of 15 amino acids. Trimming cost V 3 bases and J 3 bases; bases outside gene matches: 7. In germline, CDR1 is SEHNR, CDR2 FQNEAQ (reference sequence). The CDR3 protein is CASSLTTSANYEQYF. As DNA, the CDR3 is TGTGCCAGCAGCTTGACGACTAGCGCTAACTACGAGCAGTACTTC.

The chain joins TRBV7-9 to TRBJ2-1, with 7 bases fitting TRBD1. After removal of 5 bases from V and 7 bases from J, the junction contained 8 bases not matched to a gene. The CDR3 contains 14 residues. CDR1 and CDR2 (germline): SEHNR, FQNEAQ (reference sequence). This CDR3 is CASSQEQGKNEQFF. For the CDR3, the DNA is TGTGCCAGCAGCCAAGAACAGGGGAAGAATGAGCAGTTCTTC.

The rearrangement uses TRBV2 and TRBJ2-2, with TRBD1 matching 9 bases. The CDR3 is 13 residues long. V dropped 8 bases and J dropped 5; count of bases not matched to a gene: 3. Germline V lookup: CDR1 SNHLY, CDR2 FYNNEI. CDR3 region: CASEGQGTGELFF. Here the CDR3 DNA reads TGTGCCAGCGAGGGACAGGGTACCGGGGAGCTGTTTTTT.

Only a few counts were recorded for this clonotype. The chain joins TRBV6-1 to TRBJ1-6, with D perhaps matching TRBD1 (5 bases). This CDR3 has 15 residues. The ends were cut back, 7 bases at V and 11 bases at J, with 21 bases in the middle. The germline V gene encodes CDR1 MNHNS and CDR2 SASEGT. This CDR3 is CASNRGFGLPAPLHF. The CDR3 DNA is TGTGCCAGCAACCGGGGGTTCGGTCTGCCTGCACCCCTCCACTTT.

This clonotype was observed a handful of times. The rearrangement joins TRBV20-1 to TRBJ1-5; the D is unclear. V dropped 6 bases and J dropped 6 bases, with 12 bases sitting between them. In germline, CDR1 is DFQATT, CDR2 SNEGSKA (reference sequence). The CDR3 consists of 12 residues. CDR3 sequence reads: CSARREGQPQHF. The CDR3 DNA reads as TGCAGTGCGAGGAGGGAAGGTCAGCCCCAGCATTTT.